A single sample gave rise to the 16 T cell receptor beta chains below, sequenced in a study of PD-1 blockade in classical Hodgkin lymphoma. Method: immunoSEQ multiplex PCR; TCRdb's copy keeps in-frame clones and lacks some. The sample gives more than 90,000 clones, 81% of which show up once; about 15% is in the top ten. All patients relapsed after autologous stem cell transplantation, and brentuximab vedotin exposure varied. The material was peripheral blood mononuclear cells (PBMCs), obtained before the second cycle of nivolumab. The receptors shown here come from a human donor with classical Hodgkin lymphoma.

This clone appeared a single time. The chain joins TRBV5-4 to TRBJ1-2, with a weak D call TRBD1 (6 bases). This CDR3 comprises 15 residues. V was pared by 0 bases and J by 8 bases, with 17 bases between. CDR1 is SGHNT and CDR2 is YYREEE in the germline V gene (reference sequence). The CDR3 DNA sequence: TGTGCCAGCAGCTTGGGGCCGGACGTGGGGGGCGGCTACACCTTC. Translated: CASSLGPDVGGGYTF.

This chain joins TRBV14 and TRBJ1-1; D call uncertain. V was trimmed by 4 bases and J by 10 bases, leaving 10 bases between them. CDR3 size: 11 residues. The germline gives CDR1 SGHDN, CDR2 FVKESK. CDR3 DNA sequence: TGTGCCAGCAGCCCCCTAGGGAGAGCTTTCTTT. Translation gives CASSPLGRAFF.

This clone was recorded only once. This chain links TRBV19 with TRBJ2-3; a possible D gene is TRBD1 (6 bases). Germline V gene lookup returns CDR1 LNHDA and CDR2 SQIVND (reference sequence). V shed 5 bases and J shed 6 bases, with 15 bases lying between them. This CDR3 spans 14 amino acids. CDR3 DNA: TGTGCCAGTAGTTCCGGGTCAGGGGAGGATACGCAGTATTTT. It is translated as CASSSGSGEDTQYF. Filled out from reference TRBV19 and TRBJ2-3, the complete variable domain reads DGGITQSPKYLFRKEGQNVTLSCEQNLNHDAMYWYRQDPGQGLRLIYYSQIVNDFQKGDIAEGYSVSREKKESFPLTVTSAQKNPTAFYLCASSSGSGEDTQYFGPGTRLTVL.

This clone turned up a few times. The chain is built from TRBV4-2 and TRBJ1-3, with no clear D. This CDR3 has 16 amino acids. Germline V gene data show CDR1 as LGHNA and CDR2 as YNFKEQ. V lost 0 bases and J 3 bases, leaving 12 bases between the germline ends. This CDR3 is CASSQDPGNGGNTIYF. CDR3 nucleotides: TGTGCCAGCAGCCAAGATCCGGGAAATGGTGGAAACACCATATATTTT.

The V call is TRBV5-8, the J call TRBJ2-7; 10 bases are a match to TRBD1. The CDR3 loop spans 15 amino acids. CDR1 and CDR2 from the germline V gene are SGHTS and YDEGEE. With 3 bases clipped from V and 5 bases from J, the junction kept 8 bases outside the gene matches. DNA for the CDR3: TGTGCCAGCAGCTCCAGGACAGGGGGAGGGAACGAGCAGTACTTC. This gives the protein CASSSRTGGGNEQYF.

The chain uses TRBV10-2 and TRBJ2-1; 8 nucleotides agree with TRBD1. CDR3 length equals 15 residues. V shed 8 bases and J 4 bases; nucleotides not matched to a gene: 10. Germline V CDR1 and CDR2: WSHSY, SAAADI. CDR3 bases: TGCGCCAGCCTCACGGGACAGGCCCTTTACAATGAGCAGTTCTTC. Its translation is CASLTGQALYNEQFF.

The V gene is TRBV19, the J gene TRBJ2-5, with D perhaps matching TRBD2 (5 bases). With 3 bases removed from V and 5 bases from J, the gap between germline ends came to 16 bases. Germline CDR1 reads LNHDA; CDR2 reads SQIVND (reference sequence). The CDR3 consists of 15 residues. CDR3 DNA: TGTGCCAGTAGTATCGGGGTTTTGGGTCAGGAGACCCAGTACTTC. Translation: CASSIGVLGQETQYF. Full variable domain (missing parts from reference TRBV19 and TRBJ2-5): DGGITQSPKYLFRKEGQNVTLSCEQNLNHDAMYWYRQDPGQGLRLIYYSQIVNDFQKGDIAEGYSVSREKKESFPLTVTSAQKNPTAFYLCASSIGVLGQETQYFGPGTRLLVL.

V and J are TRBV5-1 and TRBJ1-1, with D possibly TRBD1 on 5 matching bases. CDR1 and CDR2 from the germline V gene are SGHRS and YFSETQ. V lost 0 bases and J 5 bases, leaving 11 bases between the germline ends. The CDR3 length is 14 residues. In nucleotides, the CDR3 is TGCGCCAGCAGCTTGGGAGGGGCCGGGACTGAAGCTTTCTTT. Protein sequence: CASSLGGAGTEAFF.

The count of this clone is one. The chain has TRBV7-9 and TRBJ2-1; no clear D. CDR1 and CDR2 (germline): SEHNR, FQNEAQ (reference sequence). Between the trimmed V and J ends, which lost 0 bases and 10 bases, there was a span of 7 bases. The CDR3 extends over 12 amino acids. CDR3 sequence: CASSLADREQFF. The CDR3 coding sequence is TGTGCCAGCAGCTTAGCGGACCGGGAGCAGTTCTTC.

The chain is built from TRBV5-1 and TRBJ1-5; TRBD1 aligns across 12 bases. The CDR3 runs to 17 residues. The germline gives CDR1 SGHRS, CDR2 YFSETQ. Trimming at V came to 4 bases and at J to 1 base, leaving 6 bases not matched to a gene. The DNA of the CDR3 is TGCGCCAGCAGCCCCGGGACAGGGGGCGGAAGCAATCAGCCCCAGCATTTT. Protein product: CASSPGTGGGSNQPQHF.

CDR3 nucleotides: TGCAGCATCCTGGACAGGGCCGTGGCTAACTATGGCTACACCTTC. Translation gives CSILDRAVANYGYTF. The chain is built from TRBV29-1 and TRBJ1-2; 8 nucleotides align to TRBD1. The germline V gene has CDR1 SQVTM and CDR2 ANQGSEA. V dropped 8 bases and J dropped 0; count of bases not matched to a gene: 11. There are 15 residues in the CDR3.

The table lists this clone with a count of one. The V and J genes are TRBV7-6 and TRBJ2-2, with 7 bases aligning to TRBD1. The CDR3 length is 13 residues. The V gene end was trimmed by 5 bases and the J gene end by 6 bases; junction bases not matched to a gene: 3. Germline lookup yields CDR1 SGHVS and CDR2 FNYEAQ. Here the CDR3 DNA reads TGTGCCAGCAGCCAACAGGGGCCCGGGGAGCTGTTTTTT. Its protein is CASSQQGPGELFF.

V and J are TRBV7-8 and TRBJ2-3, with TRBD2 matching over 7 bases. The CDR3 has 15 amino acids. The germline gives CDR1 SGHVS, CDR2 FQNEAQ. Trimming at V came to 3 bases and at J to 1 base, leaving 4 bases not matched to a gene. The DNA of the CDR3 is TGTGCCAGCAGCTTCGCTCTAGCGGGCACAGATACGCAGTATTTT. Translation gives CASSFALAGTDTQYF.

V usage is TRBV28 and J usage is TRBJ2-7; D uncertain. The germline V gene has CDR1 MDHEN and CDR2 SYDVKM. This CDR3 region has 13 residues. Trimming removed 2 bases at V and 6 bases at J, with 11 bases between. In DNA form, the CDR3 reads TGTGCCAGCAGTTTACCCTCAAGGGTCGAGCAGTACTTC. This codes for CASSLPSRVEQYF.

The V gene is TRBV6-5, the J gene TRBJ2-7, with D tentatively TRBD1 (6 bases). Trimming cost V 6 bases and J 6 bases, with 9 bases left between them. CDR1 is MNHEY and CDR2 is SVGAGI in the germline V gene. The CDR3 has 11 amino acids. Here the CDR3 reads CASRRGGEQYF. The CDR3 nucleotides read TGTGCCAGCAGGCGAGGGGGCGAGCAGTACTTC.

The rearrangement uses TRBV5-1 and TRBJ2-1; TRBD2 agrees at 10 bases. The germline gives CDR1 SGHRS, CDR2 YFSETQ. The V and J ends lost 9 bases and 4 bases, in that order; junction bases with no gene match: 4. This CDR3 spans 13 amino acids. The CDR3 coding sequence is TGCGCCACTGCACTAGCGGGGTACAATGAGCAGTTCTTC. Translation gives CATALAGYNEQFF. The full variable domain, its missing parts supplied by reference TRBV5-1 and TRBJ2-1, is KAGVTQTPRYLIKTRGQQVTLSCSPISGHRSVSWYQQTPGQGLQFLFEYFSETQRNKGNFPGRFSGRQFSNSRSEMNVSTLELGDSALYLCATALAGYNEQFFGPGTRLTVL.